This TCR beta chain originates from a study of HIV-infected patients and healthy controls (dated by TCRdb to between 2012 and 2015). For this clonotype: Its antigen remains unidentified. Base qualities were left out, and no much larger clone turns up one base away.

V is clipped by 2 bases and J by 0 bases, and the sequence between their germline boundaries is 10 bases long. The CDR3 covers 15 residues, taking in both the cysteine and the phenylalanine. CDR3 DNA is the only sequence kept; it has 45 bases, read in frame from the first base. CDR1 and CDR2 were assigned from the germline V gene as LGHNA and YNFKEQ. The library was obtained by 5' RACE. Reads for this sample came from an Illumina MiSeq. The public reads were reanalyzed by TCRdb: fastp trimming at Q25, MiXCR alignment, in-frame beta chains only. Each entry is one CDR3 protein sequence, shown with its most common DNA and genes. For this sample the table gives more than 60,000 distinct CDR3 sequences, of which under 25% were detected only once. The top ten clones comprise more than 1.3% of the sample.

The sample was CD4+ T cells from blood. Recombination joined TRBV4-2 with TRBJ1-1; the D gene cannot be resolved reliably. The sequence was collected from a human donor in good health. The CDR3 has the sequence CASSQISSMNTEAFF. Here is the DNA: TGTGCCAGCAGCCAAATCAGTTCCATGAACACTGAAGCTTTCTTT.